This T cell receptor beta chain originates from a study of siplizumab effects on memory and regulatory T cells. Study-level results: Neither a naive nor a memory phenotype was assignable to roughly 80-97% of proliferating CD4+ or CD8+ clones. Sequences below about 10^-5 frequency were poorly captured, and few alloreactive clones mapped to unstimulated subsets. With siplizumab, mappable alloreactive CD4+ clones averaged about 70% Treg-derived, versus 25% to 30% in controls.

Each sample contributed around 10^5 TCR templates to the assay. The protocol was immunoSEQ multiplex PCR, while the TCRdb copy is restricted to in-frame clones and leaves out a portion. Among approximately 100,000 clones listed, over 85% were seen once. As regards this clone: Its antigen is unknown.

The CDR3 loop spans 15 amino acids. Trimming left V 6 bases short and J 1 base short, with 17 bases between. CDR1 is SGHRS and CDR2 is YFSETQ in the germline V gene. The sequenced sample was Tregs sorted from blood. This sequence originates from a human donor in good health. The rearrangement uses TRBV5-1 and TRBJ2-7, with D possibly TRBD2 on 7 matching bases. The CDR3 reads CASTWKGGDSYEQYF. DNA for the CDR3: TGCGCCAGCACCTGGAAAGGGGGGGATTCCTACGAGCAGTACTTC.